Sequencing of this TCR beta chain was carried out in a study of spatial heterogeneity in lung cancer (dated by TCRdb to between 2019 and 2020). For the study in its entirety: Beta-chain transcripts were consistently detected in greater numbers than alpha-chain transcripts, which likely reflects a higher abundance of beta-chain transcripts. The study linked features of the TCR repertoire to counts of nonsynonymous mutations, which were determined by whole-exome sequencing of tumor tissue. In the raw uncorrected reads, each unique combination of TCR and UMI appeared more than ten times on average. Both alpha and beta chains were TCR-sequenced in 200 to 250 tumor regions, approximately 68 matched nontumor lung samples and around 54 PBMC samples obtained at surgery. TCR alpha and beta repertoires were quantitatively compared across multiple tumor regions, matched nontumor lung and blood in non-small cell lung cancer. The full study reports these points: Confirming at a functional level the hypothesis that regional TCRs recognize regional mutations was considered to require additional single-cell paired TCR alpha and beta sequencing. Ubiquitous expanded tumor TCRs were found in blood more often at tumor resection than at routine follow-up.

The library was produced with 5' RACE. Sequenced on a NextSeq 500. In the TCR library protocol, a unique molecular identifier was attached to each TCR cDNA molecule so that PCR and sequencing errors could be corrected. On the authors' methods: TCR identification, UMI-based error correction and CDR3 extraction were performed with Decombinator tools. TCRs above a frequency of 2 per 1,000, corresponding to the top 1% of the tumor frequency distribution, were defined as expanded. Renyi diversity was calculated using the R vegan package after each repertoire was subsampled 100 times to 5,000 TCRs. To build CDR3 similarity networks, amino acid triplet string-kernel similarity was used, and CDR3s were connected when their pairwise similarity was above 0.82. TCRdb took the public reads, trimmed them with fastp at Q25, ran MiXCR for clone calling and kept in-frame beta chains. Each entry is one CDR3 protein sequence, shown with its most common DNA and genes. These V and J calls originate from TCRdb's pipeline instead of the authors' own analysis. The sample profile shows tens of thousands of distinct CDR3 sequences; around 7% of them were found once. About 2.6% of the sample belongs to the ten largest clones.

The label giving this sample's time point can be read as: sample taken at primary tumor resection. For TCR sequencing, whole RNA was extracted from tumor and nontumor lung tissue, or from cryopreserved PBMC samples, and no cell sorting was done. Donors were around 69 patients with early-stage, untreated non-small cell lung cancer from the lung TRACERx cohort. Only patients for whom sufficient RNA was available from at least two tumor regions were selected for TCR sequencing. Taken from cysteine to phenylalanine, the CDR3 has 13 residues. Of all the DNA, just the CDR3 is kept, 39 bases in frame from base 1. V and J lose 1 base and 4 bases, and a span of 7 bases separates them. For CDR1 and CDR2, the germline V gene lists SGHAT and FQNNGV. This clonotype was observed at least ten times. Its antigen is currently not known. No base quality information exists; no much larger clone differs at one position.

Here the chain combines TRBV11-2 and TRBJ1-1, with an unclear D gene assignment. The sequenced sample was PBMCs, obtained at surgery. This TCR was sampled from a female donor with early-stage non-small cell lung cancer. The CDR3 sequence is CASSLAGLTEAFF. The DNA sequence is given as TGTGCCAGCAGCTTAGCTGGGCTCACTGAAGCTTTCTTT.